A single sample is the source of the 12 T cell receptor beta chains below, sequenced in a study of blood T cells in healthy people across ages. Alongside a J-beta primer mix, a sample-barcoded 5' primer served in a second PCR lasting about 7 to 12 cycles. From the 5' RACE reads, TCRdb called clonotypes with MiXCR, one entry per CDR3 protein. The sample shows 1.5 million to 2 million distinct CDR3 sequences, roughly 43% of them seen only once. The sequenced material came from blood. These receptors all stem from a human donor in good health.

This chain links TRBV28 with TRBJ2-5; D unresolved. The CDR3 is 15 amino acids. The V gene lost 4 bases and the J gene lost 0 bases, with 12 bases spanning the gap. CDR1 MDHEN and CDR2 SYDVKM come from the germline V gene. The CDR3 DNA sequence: TGTGCCAGCAGTTATCGACGACGGAACCAAGAGACCCAGTACTTC. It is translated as CASSYRRRNQETQYF.

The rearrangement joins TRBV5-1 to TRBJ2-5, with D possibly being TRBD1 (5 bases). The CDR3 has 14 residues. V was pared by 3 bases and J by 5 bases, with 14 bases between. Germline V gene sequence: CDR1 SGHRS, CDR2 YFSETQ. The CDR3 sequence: CASSYMDKEETQYF. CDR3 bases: TGCGCCAGCAGCTATATGGACAAAGAGGAGACCCAGTACTTC.

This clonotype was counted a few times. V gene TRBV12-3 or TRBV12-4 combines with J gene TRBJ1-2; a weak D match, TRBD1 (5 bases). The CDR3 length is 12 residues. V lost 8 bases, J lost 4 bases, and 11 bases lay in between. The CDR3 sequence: CASERGGYGYTF. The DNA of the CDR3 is TGTGCCAGCGAGCGCGGGGGCTATGGCTACACCTTC.

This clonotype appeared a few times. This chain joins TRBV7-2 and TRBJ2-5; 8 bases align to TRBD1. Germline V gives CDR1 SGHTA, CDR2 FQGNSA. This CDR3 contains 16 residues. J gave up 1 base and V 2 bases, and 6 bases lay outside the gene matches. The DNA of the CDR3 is TGTGCCAGCAGCTTATCGGACAGGGCTGGCCAAGAGACCCAGTACTTC. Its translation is CASSLSDRAGQETQYF.

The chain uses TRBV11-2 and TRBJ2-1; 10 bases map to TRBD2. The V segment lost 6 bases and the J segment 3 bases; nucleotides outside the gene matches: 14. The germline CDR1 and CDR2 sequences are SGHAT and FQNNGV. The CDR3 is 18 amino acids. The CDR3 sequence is CASSPGGLAAAGYNEQFF. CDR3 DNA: TGTGCCAGCAGTCCCGGCGGACTAGCGGCTGCCGGCTACAATGAGCAGTTCTTC.

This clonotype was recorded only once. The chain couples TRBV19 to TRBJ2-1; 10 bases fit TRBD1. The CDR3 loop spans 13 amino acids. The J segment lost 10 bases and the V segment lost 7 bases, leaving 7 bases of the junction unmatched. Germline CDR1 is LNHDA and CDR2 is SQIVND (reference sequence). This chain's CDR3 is CASTGTGVGEQFF. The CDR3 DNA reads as TGTGCCAGTACGGGGACAGGGGTTGGGGAGCAGTTCTTC.

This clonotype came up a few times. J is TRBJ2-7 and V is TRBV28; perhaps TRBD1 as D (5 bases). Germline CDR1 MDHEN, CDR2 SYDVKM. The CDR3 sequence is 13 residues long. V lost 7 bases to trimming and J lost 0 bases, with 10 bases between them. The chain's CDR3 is CASNWGSSYEQYF. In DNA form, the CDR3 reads TGTGCCAGCAACTGGGGCAGCTCCTACGAGCAGTACTTC.

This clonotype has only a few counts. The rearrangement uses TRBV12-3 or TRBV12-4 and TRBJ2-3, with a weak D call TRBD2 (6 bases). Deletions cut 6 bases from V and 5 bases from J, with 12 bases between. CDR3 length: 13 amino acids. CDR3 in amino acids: CASRLASEDTQYF. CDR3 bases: TGTGCCAGCAGACTAGCAAGTGAAGATACGCAGTATTTT.

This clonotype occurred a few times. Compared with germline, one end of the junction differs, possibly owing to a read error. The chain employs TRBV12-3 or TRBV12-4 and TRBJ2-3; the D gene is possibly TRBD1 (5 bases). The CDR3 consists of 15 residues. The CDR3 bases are TGTGCCAGCAGTTTAACGGGCCGGTCGACAGATACGAAGTATTTT. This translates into CASSLTGRSTDTKYF.

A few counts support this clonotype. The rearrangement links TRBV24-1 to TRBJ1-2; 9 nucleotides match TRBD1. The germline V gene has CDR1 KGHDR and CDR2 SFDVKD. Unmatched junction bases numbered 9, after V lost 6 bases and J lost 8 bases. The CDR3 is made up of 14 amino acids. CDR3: CATSPPGQGYGYTF. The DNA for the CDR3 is TGTGCCACCAGTCCCCCGGGACAGGGCTACGGCTACACCTTC.

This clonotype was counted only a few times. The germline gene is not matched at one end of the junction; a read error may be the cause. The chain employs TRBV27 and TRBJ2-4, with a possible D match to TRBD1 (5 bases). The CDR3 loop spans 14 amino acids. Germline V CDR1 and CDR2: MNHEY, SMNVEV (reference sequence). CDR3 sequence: CTSSPSGSVYIQYF. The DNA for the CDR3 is TGTACCAGCAGCCCCTCAGGGTCAGTGTACATTCAGTACTTC.

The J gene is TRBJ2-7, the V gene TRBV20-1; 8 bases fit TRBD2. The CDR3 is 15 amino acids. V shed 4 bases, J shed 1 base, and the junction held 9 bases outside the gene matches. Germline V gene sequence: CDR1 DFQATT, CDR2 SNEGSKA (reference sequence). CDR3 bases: TGCAGTGCTAAACGCGGGGGGACTCCTTCCTACGAGCAGTACTTC. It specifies CSAKRGGTPSYEQYF.